The clone carrying this TCR beta chain was seen a few times. Its specificity is not known. Diagnostic assessment was based on clinical symptoms, serum thyroxine and TRAb, thyroid ultrasound and orbital computed tomography. This entry comes from a study of T cells in Graves' hyperthyroidism and ophthalmopathy. Findings and limits, study-wide: Within blood appeared most thyroid clonotypes that had expanded above 0.001. It was a median about 6 months before onset that the model predicted ophthalmopathy. Researchers report that a 13 V-J model separated ophthalmopathy from stable hyperthyroidism.

What was amplified from RNA transcripts were TCR beta CDR3 regions. With the HTBI primer set, the TCR CDR3 went through a first round of RT-PCR. Each CDR3 protein gets one entry after TCRdb re-called the multiplex PCR reads with MiXCR. The data hold about 560,000 distinct CDR3 sequences, with approximately 16% observed a single time. Germline assignment: CDR1 LGHDT and CDR2 YNNKEL (reference sequence). The CDR3 covers 15 residues. Unmatched junction bases numbered 6, after V lost 3 bases and J lost 6 bases. The clonotype comes from a woman aged 18-35 years with Graves' hyperthyroidism. The genes are TRBV3-1 and TRBJ1-5; TRBD1 aligns across 9 bases. The source material was blood. The CDR3 nucleotides are TGTGCCAGCAGCCATTCCGGGACAGGGACTCAGCCCCAGCATTTT. Its protein product is CASSHSGTGTQPQHF.